The entry that follows covers one T cell receptor beta chain sequence. Clones were read by immunoSEQ multiplex PCR, and TCRdb kept only the in-frame ones, dropping some. The sample lists 97,000 or so clones; roughly 81% were seen once. The data stem from a study of blood T cell repertoires in COVID-19. The CDR3 contains 19 residues. The germline CDR1 and CDR2 sequences are SGHRS and YFSETQ. V lost 0 bases, J lost 5 bases, and 11 bases stayed unmatched. This TCR was recovered from a man aged 40-55 years with active or convalescent COVID-19. The chain has TRBV5-1 and TRBJ2-2; the match to TRBD2 covers 12 bases. The sequencing sample was made of peripheral blood. The CDR3 is CASSLAMTSGGPWTGELFF. CDR3 nucleotides: TGCGCCAGCAGCTTGGCTATGACTAGCGGGGGCCCCTGGACCGGGGAGCTGTTTTTT. The complete variable domain, with remaining parts taken from reference TRBV5-1 and TRBJ2-2, reads KAGVTQTPRYLIKTRGQQVTLSCSPISGHRSVSWYQQTPGQGLQFLFEYFSETQRNKGNFPGRFSGRQFSNSRSEMNVSTLELGDSALYLCASSLAMTSGGPWTGELFFGEGSRLTVL.